This T cell receptor (beta chain) originates from a study of regulatory T cells in long-lasting Graves disease. Study-level points and caveats: TRBV28, TRBJ1-2 and TRBJ2-5 emerged as the favored segments in persistent disease.

Library construction for TCR beta used iRepertoire HTBI primers and Arm-PCR of CDR3 regions. TCRdb re-derived calls from the multiplex PCR reads in MiXCR, one entry per CDR3 protein. The sample comprises about 470,000 distinct CDR3 sequences, about a fifth of which are singletons, and more than 6% rests with the top ten. The CDR3 is 15 amino acids. Trimming shortened V by 5 bases and J by 2 bases, and 13 bases separated the two germline ends. On this clonotype: Its antigen remains unidentified.

Time point in this sample: persistent/refractory GD, antithyroid drugs over 5 years with positive TRAb. After RNA was extracted from PBMCs, the TCR library was made from it. The sequence derives from a female donor with Graves disease. J is TRBJ1-5 and V is TRBV12-3 or TRBV12-4; the D gene is possibly TRBD1 (5 bases). Specimen: peripheral blood mononuclear cells (PBMCs), collected when the disease was refractory, from a patient treated with antithyroid drugs. CDR3 DNA sequence: TGTGCCAGCAGTCCTAGGGACGGACGCAATCAGCCCCAGCATTTT. As protein: CASSPRDGRNQPQHF.